This TCR beta chain was documented in a study of OX40 agonist ivuxolimab in advanced cancers. Study as a whole: Of mixed ages from about 23 to 79 and averaging roughly 66 years, the group was about 86% male.

V shed 4 bases and J 4 bases; nucleotides not matched to a gene: 0. Germline V gene data show CDR1 as SGHRS and CDR2 as YFSETQ. The length of the CDR3 is 14 residues. Study observations and caveats: Low normalized T-cell clonal expansion was additionally recorded for some nonresponders.

Details on this clone: The antigen is undetermined.

At baseline, cycle 4 day 1, and cycle 7 day 1, blood was sampled. Sequenced by immunoSEQ multiplex PCR; TCRdb stores in-frame clones only, minus some. The sample lists over 55,000 clones; roughly 92% were seen once. V is TRBV5-1 and J is TRBJ2-1, with 12 bases fitting TRBD2. The clonotype originates from an adult with an advanced solid tumor such as melanoma, head and neck, liver or kidney cancer. The sequencing used CD4+ or CD8+ T cells sorted from blood, collected in a trial of the OX40 agonist ivuxolimab. DNA of the CDR3: TGCGCCAGCAGCGGACTAGCGGGGTACAATGAGCAGTTCTTC. This translates into CASSGLAGYNEQFF.